The 13 T cell receptor beta chains presented below share a single source sample, sequenced in a study of graft-versus-host responses after intestinal transplantation. This table comes from immunoSEQ multiplex PCR, and its TCRdb copy is limited to in-frame clones, with some not included. The sample includes 80,000 to 100,000 clones, about nine tenths of them seen just once. For these TCRs, the target antigens are not known. Sample: unstimulated CD4+ T cells sorted from spleen or lymph node cells, taken before transplant. The receptors shown here come from a human donor who was the organ donor for an intestinal transplant.

The CDR3 DNA reads as TGTGCCAGCAGCTCAGGGTGGGATGGCTACACCTTC. Translation: CASSSGWDGYTF. The rearrangement uses TRBV6-5 and TRBJ1-2; D is perhaps TRBD1 (5 bases). The V gene lost 6 bases and the J gene lost 6 bases, with 11 bases spanning the gap. Germline V gene data show CDR1 as MNHEY and CDR2 as SVGAGI. This CDR3 has 12 amino acids.

This rearrangement joins TRBV9 to TRBJ2-1; D might be TRBD1 (6 bases). Germline loops: CDR1 SGDLS, CDR2 YYNGEE. This CDR3 has 16 residues. V was pared by 0 bases and J by 1 base, with 11 bases between. CDR3 sequence reads: CASSVAGTGSYNEQFF. The CDR3 DNA is TGTGCCAGCAGCGTAGCAGGAACAGGGTCCTACAATGAGCAGTTCTTC.

J is TRBJ2-5 and V is TRBV6-5; a weak D match, TRBD2 (5 bases). The DNA end is a closer match to TRBJ2-7, so the J assignment may be wrong. Germline CDR1 and CDR2: MNHEY and SVGAGI. This CDR3 has 14 amino acids. The CDR3, as DNA: TGTGCCAGCAGTTACTCAGGGAGCTCCTACGAGCAGTACTTC. Residues: CASSYSGSSYEQYF.

The chain uses TRBV28 and TRBJ2-7, with D tentatively TRBD1 (5 bases). The germline V and J ends were trimmed by 3 bases and 0 bases, with 9 bases remaining between them. The CDR3 is 14 amino acids. From germline, CDR1 is MDHEN and CDR2 SYDVKM. The DNA for the CDR3 is TGTGCCAGCAGTTTTGGGGCACACTCCTACGAGCAGTACTTC. Translated, it gives CASSFGAHSYEQYF.

The gene calls are TRBV7-9 and TRBJ2-7; 7 bases are a match to TRBD1. CDR3 length equals 12 residues. Germline trimming cut 8 bases from V and 4 bases from J; bases unmatched to any gene: 5. Germline CDR1 reads SEHNR; CDR2 reads FQNEAQ (reference sequence). CDR3 amino acids: CASWDSKYEQYF. The CDR3, as DNA: TGTGCCAGCTGGGACAGCAAGTACGAGCAGTACTTC.

The chain carries TRBV5-5 and TRBJ2-2, with D possibly matching TRBD1 (6 bases). Germline V gene lookup returns CDR1 SGHKS and CDR2 YYEKEE (reference sequence). CDR3 length: 15 amino acids. Trimming took 4 bases from V and 1 from J, leaving 11 bases between them. CDR3 residues: CASSLTGKNTGELFF. In DNA form, the CDR3 reads TGTGCCAGCAGCCTGACAGGAAAGAACACCGGGGAGCTGTTTTTT.

The gene calls are TRBV6-5 and TRBJ1-1, with a tentative D call TRBD1 (5 bases). Germline V gives CDR1 MNHEY, CDR2 SVGAGI. This CDR3 is 16 amino acids long. Trimming removed 2 bases from V and 6 bases from J, with 19 bases in between. This CDR3 reads CASSYGGIGGKAEAFF. The CDR3 DNA follows: TGTGCCAGCAGTTACGGAGGGATTGGGGGGAAGGCTGAAGCTTTCTTT.

V gene TRBV4-2 combines with J gene TRBJ2-7, with D perhaps matching TRBD2 (5 bases). CDR1 and CDR2 from the germline V gene are LGHNA and YNFKEQ. The CDR3 covers 17 residues. V lost 2 bases, J lost 9 bases, and 26 bases lay in between. CDR3 in amino acids: CASSQPTSYLGDSRQYF. As DNA, the CDR3 is TGTGCCAGCAGCCAACCAACGTCCTACCTCGGGGATTCTAGGCAGTACTTC.

The chain links TRBV5-6 to TRBJ1-6; D possibly corresponds to TRBD1 (6 bases). The CDR3 spans 17 residues. V was shortened by 1 base and J by 0 bases, with 11 bases between the two germline ends. CDR1 SGHDT and CDR2 YYEEEE come from the germline V gene. The chain's CDR3 is CASSLSQGHSYNSPLHF. The CDR3 nucleotides are TGTGCCAGCAGCTTGTCCCAGGGGCACTCCTATAATTCACCCCTCCACTTT. The full variable domain, its missing parts supplied by reference TRBV5-6 and TRBJ1-6, is DAGVTQSPTHLIKTRGQQVTLRCSPKSGHDTVSWYQQALGQGPQFIFQYYEEEERQRGNFPDRFSGHQFPNYSSELNVNALLLGDSALYLCASSLSQGHSYNSPLHFGNGTRLTVT.

This sequence joins TRBV5-6 and TRBJ2-7; tentatively, D is TRBD1 (6 bases). In germline, CDR1 is SGHDT, CDR2 YYEEEE. The ends were cut back, 5 bases at V and 1 base at J, with 19 bases in the middle. The CDR3 covers 16 residues. This chain's CDR3 is CASSGLGRTASYEQYF. The CDR3 DNA is TGTGCCAGCAGTGGGCTCGGGCGGACAGCATCCTACGAGCAGTACTTC.

This chain uses TRBV5-1 with TRBJ2-7; 8 bases match TRBD2. CDR3 length equals 15 residues. CDR1 and CDR2 (germline): SGHRS, YFSETQ. The J segment lost 5 bases and the V segment lost 0 bases, leaving 7 bases of the junction unmatched. In DNA form, the CDR3 reads TGCGCCAGCAGCTTGGACGGGACTAGTGGAAACGAGCAGTACTTC. Its protein product is CASSLDGTSGNEQYF.

The V call is TRBV29-1, the J call TRBJ1-1; 10 positions match TRBD1. V shed 6 bases and J 1 base; nucleotides not matched to a gene: 17. The germline V gene has CDR1 SQVTM and CDR2 ANQGSEA. The CDR3 consists of 18 residues. The CDR3 nucleotides are TGCAGCGTCCTACCAAGGCGACAGGGGGCGCGGGGGAACACTGAAGCTTTCTTT. Translating gives CSVLPRRQGARGNTEAFF. Looking up the rest from reference TRBV29-1 and TRBJ1-1 gives the full variable domain: SAVISQKPSRDICQRGTSLTIQCQVDSQVTMMFWYRQQPGQSLTLIATANQGSEATYESGFVIDKFPISRPNLTFSTLTVSNMSPEDSSIYLCSVLPRRQGARGNTEAFFGQGTRLTVV.

V usage is TRBV2 and J usage is TRBJ1-2; 7 nucleotides agree with TRBD1. V lost 7 bases to trimming and J lost 8 bases; unmatched junction nucleotides: 7. The CDR3 totals 12 residues. Germline CDR1 is SNHLY and CDR2 is FYNNEI. The CDR3 region is CASMGQYRGYTF. The CDR3 DNA sequence: TGTGCCAGCATGGGACAGTACCGGGGCTACACCTTC.